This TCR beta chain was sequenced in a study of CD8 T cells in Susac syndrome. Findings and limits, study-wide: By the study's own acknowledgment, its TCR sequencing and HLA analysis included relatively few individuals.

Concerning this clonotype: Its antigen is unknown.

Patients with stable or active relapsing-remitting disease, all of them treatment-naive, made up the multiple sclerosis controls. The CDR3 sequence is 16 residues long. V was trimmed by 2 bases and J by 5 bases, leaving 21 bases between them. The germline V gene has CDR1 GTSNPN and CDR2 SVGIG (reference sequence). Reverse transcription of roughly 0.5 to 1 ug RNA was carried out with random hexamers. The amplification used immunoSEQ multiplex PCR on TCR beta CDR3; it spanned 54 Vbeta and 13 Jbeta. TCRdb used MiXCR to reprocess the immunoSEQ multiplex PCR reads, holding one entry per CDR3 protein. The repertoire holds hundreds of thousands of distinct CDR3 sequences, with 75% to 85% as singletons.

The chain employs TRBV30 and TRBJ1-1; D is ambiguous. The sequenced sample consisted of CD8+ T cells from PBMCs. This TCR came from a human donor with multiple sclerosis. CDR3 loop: CAWSPSPVGSGTEAFF. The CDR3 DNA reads TGTGCCTGGAGTCCATCCCCGGTGGGCAGTGGGACTGAAGCTTTCTTT.